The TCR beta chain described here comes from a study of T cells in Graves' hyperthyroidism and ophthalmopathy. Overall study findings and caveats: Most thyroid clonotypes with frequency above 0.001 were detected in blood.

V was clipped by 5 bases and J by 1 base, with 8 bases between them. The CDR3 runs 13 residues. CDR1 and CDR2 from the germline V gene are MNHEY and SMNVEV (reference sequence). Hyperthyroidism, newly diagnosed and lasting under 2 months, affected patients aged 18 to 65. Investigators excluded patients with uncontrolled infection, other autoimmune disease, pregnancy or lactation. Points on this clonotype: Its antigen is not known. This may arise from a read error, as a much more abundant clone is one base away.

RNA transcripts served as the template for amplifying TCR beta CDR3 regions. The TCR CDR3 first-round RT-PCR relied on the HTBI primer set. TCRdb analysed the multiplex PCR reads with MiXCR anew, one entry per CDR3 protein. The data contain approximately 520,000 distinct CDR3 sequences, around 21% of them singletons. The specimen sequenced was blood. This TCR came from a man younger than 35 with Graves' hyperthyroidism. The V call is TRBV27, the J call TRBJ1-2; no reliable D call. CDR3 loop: CASSKTFNYGYTF. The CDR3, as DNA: TGTGCCAGCAGTAAAACATTTAACTATGGCTACACCTTC.